Detailed here is one TCR beta chain. The entry originates in a study of blood T cell repertoires in COVID-19. In the study overall: COVID-19 samples, acute and convalescent, were from the United States, Italy and Spain. Nucleic acid was either cDNA or gDNA, and it came from T cells, B-cell-depleted T cells, or PBMCs.

Only in-frame clones appear in the TCRdb table, and some are missing; sequencing was by immunoSEQ multiplex PCR. The data contain over 200,000 clones, less than 90% of them singletons. V lost 3 bases to trimming and J lost 9 bases, with 20 bases between them. The CDR3 is 15 residues long. Germline values: CDR1 MDHEN, CDR2 SYDVKM. The origin of this receptor is a man between 60 and 75 years old who had recovered from COVID-19. Sequencing was carried out using peripheral blood. The genes are TRBV28 and TRBJ2-5; TRBD2 might be the D (6 bases). The CDR3, as DNA: TGTGCCAGCAGTTTCGGGGGATCCCTGCTCGGGGCCCAGTACTTC. Amino acid sequence: CASSFGGSLLGAQYF.